The 9 T cell receptor beta chains below come from one sample, sequenced in a study of blood T cell repertoires in COVID-19. The assay was immunoSEQ multiplex PCR, and TCRdb's table has in-frame clones only and misses some. The sample gives tens of thousands of clones, 65% to 90% of which show up once; less than 9.5% is in the top ten. Sequencing was performed on peripheral blood. The origin of the receptors is a man aged 55 to 69 with acute or convalescent COVID-19.

This clone was detected once. For the CDR3, the DNA is TGCGCCAGCAGCCCAGGGTCCGGCTACACCTTC. It yields the protein CASSPGSGYTF. The chain joins TRBV5-1 to TRBJ1-2; D might be TRBD1 (5 bases). This CDR3 is 11 amino acids long. Germline V lookup: CDR1 SGHRS, CDR2 YFSETQ. The V end lost 4 bases, the J end lost 8 bases, and 9 bases lay between the germline ends. Looking up the rest from reference TRBV5-1 and TRBJ1-2 gives the full variable domain: KAGVTQTPRYLIKTRGQQVTLSCSPISGHRSVSWYQQTPGQGLQFLFEYFSETQRNKGNFPGRFSGRQFSNSRSEMNVSTLELGDSALYLCASSPGSGYTFGSGTRLTVV.

The J gene is TRBJ2-7, the V gene TRBV4-3, with D possibly TRBD1 on 6 matching bases. The CDR3 contains 14 residues. The germline V gene encodes CDR1 LGHNA and CDR2 YSLEER. Deletions cut 1 base from V and 7 bases from J, with 14 bases between. The CDR3 DNA reads TGCGCCAGCAGCCAAGGACAGGCCCCTACGGAGCAGTACTTC. It yields the protein CASSQGQAPTEQYF.

This clone was observed a handful of times. CDR3 residues: CASRPRTGVEYEQYF. The CDR3 DNA is TGTGCCAGTAGGCCCCGGACAGGGGTTGAGTACGAGCAGTACTTC. J is TRBJ2-7 and V is TRBV19; 9 bases are a match to TRBD1. The germline CDR1 and CDR2 sequences are LNHDA and SQIVND (reference sequence). The CDR3 runs to 15 residues. After removal of 6 bases from V and 4 bases from J, the junction contained 10 bases not matched to a gene.

The CDR3 DNA reads as TGTGCCAGTAGGCATGTCAGGGGAACAAGGGGCTACACCTTC. Protein sequence: CASRHVRGTRGYTF. This chain uses TRBV19 with TRBJ1-2; a weak D match, TRBD1 (6 bases). CDR1 LNHDA and CDR2 SQIVND come from the germline V gene (reference sequence). The CDR3 is 14 amino acids. Deletions cut 6 bases from V and 8 bases from J, with 19 bases between.

V is TRBV4-2 and J is TRBJ1-2; D not resolved. This CDR3 comprises 15 residues. Deletions cut 0 bases from V and 5 bases from J, with 13 bases between. Germline-derived CDR1 and CDR2 are LGHNA and YNFKEQ. In DNA, the CDR3 is TGTGCCAGCAGCCAAGATCTCTTGGGAGGATATGGCTACACCTTC. As protein: CASSQDLLGGYGYTF.

The chain is built from TRBV11-3 and TRBJ2-5; tentative D call: TRBD1 (5 bases). Germline V gives CDR1 SGHNT, CDR2 YENEEA. This CDR3 contains 14 residues. V was shortened by 2 bases and J by 5 bases, with 12 bases between the two germline ends. The CDR3 protein is CASSLQGRKETQYF. CDR3 DNA sequence: TGTGCCAGCAGCTTACAGGGAAGGAAGGAGACCCAGTACTTC.

J is TRBJ2-3 and V is TRBV5-1; D remains unclear. Germline CDR1 reads SGHRS; CDR2 reads YFSETQ. Trimming removed 0 bases at V and 2 bases at J, with 7 bases between. The CDR3 has 14 residues. The DNA of the CDR3 is TGCGCCAGCAGCTTGGGGTACACCACAGATACGCAGTATTTT. This gives the protein CASSLGYTTDTQYF.

This chain uses TRBV18 with TRBJ1-1; D not resolved. The CDR3 contains 14 residues. V lost 1 base and J 1 base, leaving 7 bases between the germline ends. The germline gives CDR1 KGHSH, CDR2 LQKENI. In nucleotides, the CDR3 is TGTGCCAGCTCACCACGTGCAGAGAACACTGAAGCTTTCTTT. It translates to CASSPRAENTEAFF.

This clone was observed a single time. The chain combines TRBV6-2 or TRBV6-3 with TRBJ1-2; 10 positions agree with TRBD1. Trimming at V came to 5 bases and at J to 2 bases, leaving 2 bases not matched to a gene. Germline CDR1 and CDR2: MNHEY and SVGEGT. The CDR3 has 14 residues. The CDR3, as DNA: TGTGCCAGCAGTCGGGACAGGGGCAACTATGGCTACACCTTC. This sequence encodes CASSRDRGNYGYTF.